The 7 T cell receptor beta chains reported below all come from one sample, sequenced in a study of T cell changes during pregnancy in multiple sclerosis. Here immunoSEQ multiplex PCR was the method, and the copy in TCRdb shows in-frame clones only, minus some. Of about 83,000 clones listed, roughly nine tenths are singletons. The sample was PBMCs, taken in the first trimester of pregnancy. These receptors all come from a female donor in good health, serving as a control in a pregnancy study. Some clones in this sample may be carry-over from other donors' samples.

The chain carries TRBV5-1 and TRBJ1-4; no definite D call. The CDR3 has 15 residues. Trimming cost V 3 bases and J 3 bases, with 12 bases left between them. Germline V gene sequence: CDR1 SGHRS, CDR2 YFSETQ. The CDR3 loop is CASSYRGEANEKLFF. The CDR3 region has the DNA TGCGCCAGCAGCTATAGAGGAGAAGCTAATGAAAAACTGTTTTTT.

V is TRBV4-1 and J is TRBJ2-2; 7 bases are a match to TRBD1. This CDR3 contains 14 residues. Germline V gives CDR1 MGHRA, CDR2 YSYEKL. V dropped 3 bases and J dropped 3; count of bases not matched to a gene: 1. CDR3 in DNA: TGCGCCAGCAGCCAGGACAGGTACACCGGGGAGCTGTTTTTT. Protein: CASSQDRYTGELFF.

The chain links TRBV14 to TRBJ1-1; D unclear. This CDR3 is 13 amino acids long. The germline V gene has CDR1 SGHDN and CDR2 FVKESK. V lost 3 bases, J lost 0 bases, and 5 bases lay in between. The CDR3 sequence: CASSHTVNTEAFF. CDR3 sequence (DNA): TGTGCCAGCAGCCATACTGTGAACACTGAAGCTTTCTTT.

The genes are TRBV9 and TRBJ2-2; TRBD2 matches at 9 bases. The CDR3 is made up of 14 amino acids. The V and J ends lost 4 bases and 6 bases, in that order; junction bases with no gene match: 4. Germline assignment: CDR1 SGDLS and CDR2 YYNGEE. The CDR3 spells CASSPGTSPGELFF. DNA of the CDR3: TGTGCCAGCAGCCCAGGGACTAGCCCCGGGGAGCTGTTTTTT.

As DNA, the CDR3 is TGCGCCAGCAGCCAAGCCCCCAGAGAGCAGTTCTTC. The encoded protein is CASSQAPREQFF. The chain couples TRBV4-1 to TRBJ2-1; D ambiguous. V was clipped by 1 base and J by 10 bases, with 8 bases between them. The CDR3 has 12 amino acids. CDR1 MGHRA and CDR2 YSYEKL come from the germline V gene.

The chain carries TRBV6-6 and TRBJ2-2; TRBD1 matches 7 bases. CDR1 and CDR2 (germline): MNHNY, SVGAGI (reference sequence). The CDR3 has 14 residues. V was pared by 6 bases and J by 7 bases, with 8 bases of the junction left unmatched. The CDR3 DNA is TGTGCCAGCAGACAAGAGGGGGCTGGCGGGGAGCTGTTTTTT. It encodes CASRQEGAGGELFF.

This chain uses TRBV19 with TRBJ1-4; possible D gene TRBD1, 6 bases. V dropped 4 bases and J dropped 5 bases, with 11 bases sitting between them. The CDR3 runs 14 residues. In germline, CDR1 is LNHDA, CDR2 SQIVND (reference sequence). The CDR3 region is CASSTGELNEKLFF. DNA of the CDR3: TGTGCCAGTAGTACAGGGGAACTAAATGAAAAACTGTTTTTT.